Shown below are 3 T cell receptor beta chains from a single sample sequenced in a study of PD-1 blockade in classical Hodgkin lymphoma. Time point in this sample: cycle 4 day 1 (C4D1), after more than 5 weeks of nivolumab. Relapse after autologous stem cell transplantation occurred in every patient, and brentuximab vedotin exposure varied. PBMCs were thawed, and CD8+ T cells were then isolated from them by magnetic negative selection. Clones were sequenced by immunoSEQ multiplex PCR, and TCRdb holds only the in-frame ones, with some missing. The sample has fewer than 4,500 clones; approximately 70% are singletons. The source material was CD8+ T cells from blood, sampled before the fourth cycle of nivolumab. Receptors originate from a human donor with classical Hodgkin lymphoma.

V and J are TRBV5-8 and TRBJ1-5; no clear D. Germline loops: CDR1 SGHTS, CDR2 YDEGEE. The CDR3 sequence is 14 residues long. V was shortened by 3 bases and J by 2 bases, with 9 bases between the two germline ends. The CDR3 loop is CASSSGFRNQPQHF. CDR3 sequence (DNA): TGTGCCAGCAGCTCAGGATTTCGCAATCAGCCCCAGCATTTT. Full variable domain (rest looked up from reference TRBV5-8 and TRBJ1-5): EAGVTQSPTHLIKTRGQQATLRCSPISGHTSVYWYQQALGLGLQFLLWYDEGEERNRGNFPPRFSGRQFPNYSSELNVNALELEDSALYLCASSSGFRNQPQHFGDGTRLSIL.

V is TRBV19 and J is TRBJ2-7; D gene uncertain. Trimming took off 0 bases at V and 5 bases at J, with 2 bases between the two ends. The CDR3 has 11 residues. CDR1 and CDR2 from the germline V gene are LNHDA and SQIVND (reference sequence). The CDR3 protein is CASSIDHEQYF. CDR3 coding DNA: TGTGCCAGTAGTATAGACCACGAGCAGTACTTC.

The chain recombines TRBV5-8 with TRBJ2-7, with D possibly TRBD2 on 5 matching bases. V was trimmed by 7 bases and J by 1 base, leaving 12 bases between them. This CDR3 comprises 13 residues. The germline V gene has CDR1 SGHTS and CDR2 YDEGEE. The CDR3 is CASAVGSSYEQYF. In DNA, the CDR3 is TGTGCCAGCGCGGTGGGGAGTTCCTACGAGCAGTACTTC.